This is a list of T cell receptor beta chains from one sample in a study of cytotoxic CD8 clonotypes in ibrutinib-treated CLL. Profiling relied on immunoSEQ multiplex PCR, and the TCRdb table lists in-frame clones only, not all of them. The profile shows 190,000 or so clones, over 60% of them singletons. The sample was PBMCs, taken after 24 months of ibrutinib treatment. These TCRs come from a human donor with chronic lymphocytic leukemia. Each CDR3 is given with its conserved first and last residue. The D gene is left open where the match is weak. Part of the rows lack a size; the others show once, few, many or a class for expanded clones.

len	j_gene	v_gene	d_gene	abundance	CDR3aa	CDR3nt
14	TRBJ2-2	TRBV6-5	NA	NA	CASSYRRNTGELFF	TGTGCCAGCAGTTACAGGAGAAACACCGGGGAGCTGTTTTTT
13	TRBJ1-1	TRBV2	NA	NA	CASSDEGNTEAFF	TGTGCCAGCAGTGACGAAGGGAACACTGAAGCTTTCTTT
15	TRBJ2-7	TRBV5-4	NA	few	CASSWGGAGSYEQYF	TGTGCCAGCAGTTGGGGGGGCGCGGGGTCCTACGAGCAGTACTTC
14	TRBJ2-1	TRBV29-1	TRBD1	NA	CSSGDSTSYNEQFF	TGCAGCAGTGGGGACAGTACCTCCTACAATGAGCAGTTCTTC
10	TRBJ2-5	TRBV7-9	NA	few	CASSLETQYF	TGTGCCAGCAGCCTAGAGACCCAGTACTTC
13	TRBJ2-7	TRBV7-6	NA	NA	CASSLYSGDEQYF	TGTGCCAGCAGCTTATATTCCGGGGACGAGCAGTACTTC
14	TRBJ2-7	TRBV28	TRBD2	NA	CASARLAGIYEQYF	TGTGCCAGCGCCAGACTAGCGGGGATCTACGAGCAGTACTTC
14	TRBJ2-3	TRBV7-8	NA	NA	CASSPHRGRDTQYF	TGTGCCAGCAGCCCCCATCGAGGGAGAGATACGCAGTATTTT
15	TRBJ2-7	TRBV7-9	NA	NA	CASRELGGTNYEQYF	TGTGCCAGCAGAGAGCTGGGGGGCACAAACTACGAGCAGTACTTC
12	TRBJ2-1	TRBV4-2	NA	few	CASSQGVNEQFF	TGTGCCAGCAGCCAGGGGGTGAATGAGCAGTTCTTC
13	TRBJ1-1	TRBV9	NA	NA	CASSVVASTEAFF	TGTGCCAGCAGCGTAGTGGCCTCCACTGAAGCTTTCTTT
15	TRBJ1-2	TRBV10-3	NA	NA	CAISEVTPGTFGYTF	TGTGCCATCAGTGAGGTAACTCCCGGGACGTTTGGCTACACCTTC
15	TRBJ2-1	TRBV18	NA	NA	CASSPRADSYNEQFF	TGTGCCAGCTCACCAAGAGCGGACTCCTACAATGAGCAGTTCTTC
13	TRBJ2-1	TRBV5-4	TRBD1	few	CASRHDRVNEQFF	TGTGCCAGCAGACACGACAGGGTTAATGAGCAGTTCTTC
16	TRBJ2-5	TRBV18	TRBD1	NA	CASSPAGTGISETQYF	TGTGCCAGCTCACCAGCCGGGACAGGGATTAGCGAGACCCAGTACTTC
11	TRBJ1-4	TRBV28	NA	NA	CASSPQEKLFF	TGTGCCAGCAGCCCCCAAGAAAAACTGTTTTTT
15	TRBJ2-3	TRBV7-9	NA	NA	CASRSWRSSTDTQYF	TGTGCCAGCAGAAGTTGGAGGTCGAGCACAGATACGCAGTATTTT
14	TRBJ2-2	TRBV7-9	TRBD1	few	CASRTTGVDGELFF	TGTGCCAGCAGGACGACAGGGGTGGACGGGGAGCTGTTTTTT
16	TRBJ2-3	TRBV11-1	TRBD2	NA	CASSLAGSGLTDTQYF	TGTGCCAGCAGCTTAGCGGGTAGCGGGCTCACGGATACGCAGTATTTT
17	TRBJ2-7	TRBV15	TRBD1	NA	CATSRDPIQQGPSEQYF	TGTGCCACCAGCAGAGATCCCATACAACAGGGGCCGAGCGAGCAGTACTTC
15	TRBJ2-1	TRBV6-5	TRBD2	NA	CASSPLAGVGNEQFF	TGTGCCAGCAGTCCGCTAGCGGGAGTAGGCAATGAGCAGTTCTTC
19	TRBJ1-3	TRBV5-4	TRBD1	once	CASSLTRGRGPYSGNTIYF	TGTGCCAGCAGCTTAACCAGGGGGCGCGGGCCCTACTCTGGAAACACCATATATTTT
16	TRBJ1-5	TRBV7-9	NA	once	CASSKWGEGSNQPQHF	TGTGCCAGCAGCAAGTGGGGTGAGGGGTCCAATCAGCCCCAGCATTTT
13	TRBJ2-7	TRBV6-5	NA	NA	CASSYRQTYEQYF	TGTGCCAGCAGTTACAGGCAGACCTACGAGCAGTACTTC
12	TRBJ1-3	TRBV11-3	NA	NA	CASSLTGNTIYF	TGTGCCAGCAGCTTAACGGGAAACACCATATATTTT
16	TRBJ2-3	TRBV7-9	TRBD2	NA	CASSYGTSGSTDTQYF	TGTGCCAGCAGCTACGGGACTAGCGGGAGCACAGATACGCAGTATTTT
12	TRBJ1-2	TRBV19	TRBD1	few	CASTGRGLGYTF	TGTGCCAGTACTGGCAGGGGGCTTGGCTACACCTTC
14	TRBJ1-1	TRBV10-3	NA	NA	CAISTAGRTSQAFF	TGTGCCATCAGTACCGCCGGGAGGACGTCCCAAGCTTTCTTT
15	TRBJ2-2	TRBV9	TRBD1	NA	CASSVDTGEYGELFF	TGTGCCAGCAGCGTAGATACAGGGGAATACGGGGAGCTGTTTTTT
11	TRBJ2-7	TRBV30	NA	NA	CASTGTYEQYF	TGTGCCTCGACGGGAACCTACGAGCAGTACTTC
12	TRBJ1-1	TRBV6-1	NA	NA	CASIGWNTEAFF	TGTGCCAGCATTGGGTGGAACACTGAAGCTTTCTTT
16	TRBJ2-1	TRBV27	TRBD2	NA	CASSLGAGAMTNEQFF	TGTGCCAGCAGTTTAGGGGCGGGAGCAATGACTAATGAGCAGTTCTTC
13	TRBJ1-1	TRBV29-1	NA	NA	CSVEEPVNTEAFF	TGCAGCGTTGAAGAACCGGTGAACACTGAAGCTTTCTTT
11	TRBJ2-3	TRBV29-1	NA	once	CSVGHVDTQYF	TGCAGCGTCGGACACGTAGATACGCAGTATTTT
16	TRBJ2-1	TRBV2	TRBD2	NA	CASSPIAGASYNEQFF	TGTGCCAGCAGTCCTATAGCGGGAGCCTCCTACAATGAGCAGTTCTTC
16	TRBJ2-2	TRBV6-6	NA	NA	CASSYDPGIDAGELFF	TGTGCCAGCAGTTACGACCCAGGCATTGACGCCGGGGAGCTGTTTTTT
12	TRBJ2-1	TRBV5-4	NA	few	CASTFGYNEQFF	TGTGCCAGCACCTTCGGGTACAATGAGCAGTTCTTC
15	TRBJ1-2	TRBV11-1	TRBD1	NA	CASSSRTGSSYGYTF	TGTGCCAGCAGTTCCAGGACAGGGAGCAGCTATGGCTACACCTTC
17	TRBJ2-1	TRBV10-3	TRBD1	NA	CAISESSMGQGNNEQFF	TGTGCCATCAGTGAGTCTTCCATGGGACAGGGGAACAATGAGCAGTTCTTC
13	TRBJ1-2	TRBV13	NA	few	CASSLGQNYGYTF	TGTGCCAGCAGCTTAGGTCAGAACTATGGCTACACCTTC
15	TRBJ1-2	TRBV15	NA	NA	CATSTPAGDEYGYTF	TGTGCCACCAGCACCCCAGCAGGGGATGAGTATGGCTACACCTTC
11	TRBJ1-1	TRBV19	NA	NA	CASSIGIEAFF	TGTGCCAGTAGTATAGGGATTGAAGCTTTCTTT